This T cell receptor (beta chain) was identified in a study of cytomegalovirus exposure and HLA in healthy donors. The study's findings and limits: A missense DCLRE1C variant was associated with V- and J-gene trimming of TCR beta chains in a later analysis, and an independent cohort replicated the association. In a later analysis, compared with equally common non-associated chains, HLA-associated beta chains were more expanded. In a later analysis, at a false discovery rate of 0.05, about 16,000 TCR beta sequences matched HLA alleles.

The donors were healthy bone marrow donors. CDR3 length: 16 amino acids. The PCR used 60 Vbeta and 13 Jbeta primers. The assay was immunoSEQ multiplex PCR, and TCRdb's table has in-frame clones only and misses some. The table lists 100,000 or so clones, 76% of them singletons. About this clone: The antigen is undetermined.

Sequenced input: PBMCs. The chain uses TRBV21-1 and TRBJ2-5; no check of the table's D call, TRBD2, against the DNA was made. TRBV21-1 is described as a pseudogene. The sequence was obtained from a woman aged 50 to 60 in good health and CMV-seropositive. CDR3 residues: CASSKGLSGIIETQYF. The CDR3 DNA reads TGTGCCAGCAGCAAAGGTCTGTCGGGTATTATAGAGACCCAGTACTTC.